This record looks at one T cell receptor (beta chain) sequence and its context. The junction does not match germline at one end; this may be a read error. Vbeta (60) and Jbeta (13) primers were used in the PCR. Libraries were prepared by immunoSEQ multiplex PCR; TCRdb keeps only in-frame clonotypes and omits some of them. The sample shows 160,000 or so clones, 60% to 85% of them seen only once. The germline V gene encodes CDR1 MNHNS and CDR2 SASEGT. This CDR3 is built from 13 residues. The data were taken from a study of cytomegalovirus exposure and HLA in healthy donors. The J gene is TRBJ2-7, the V gene TRBV6-1; D not resolved. Sample: PBMCs. The clonotype originates from a woman aged 40 to 55 in good health and CMV-seronegative. CDR3 region: CASSVPTSYGQYF. DNA of the CDR3: TGTGCCAGCAGTGTGCCAACCTCCTACGGGCAGTACTTC.